This T cell receptor (beta chain) was identified in a study of shared clonotypes between healthy human individuals. CD8 cells classed as naive were CD45RO-negative and positively selected for CCR7, excluding terminally differentiated effector memory CD45RA+ cells. Each donor was a Caucasian adult residing in Nashville, Tennessee. Only in-frame clones appear in the TCRdb table, and some are missing; sequencing was by immunoSEQ multiplex PCR. The repertoire holds about 2.1 million clones, with just over 90% as singletons. The TCR was taken from a man aged 18 to 35 in good health. Some clones in this sample may be carry-over from other donors' samples. Sample: naive CD8+ T cells from PBMCs.

The DNA for the CDR3 is TGTGCCACCAGCAGAGCCGTGGGACTAGCGGGAGCTAACTTCTACAATGAGCAGTTCTTC. Residues: CATSRAVGLAGANFYNEQFF. The chain joins TRBV15 to TRBJ2-1; 14 nucleotides line up with TRBD2. The germline V gene encodes CDR1 LNHNV and CDR2 YYDKDF (reference sequence). This CDR3 region has 20 residues. Trimming took 1 base from V and 3 from J; bases not matched to a gene: 11.